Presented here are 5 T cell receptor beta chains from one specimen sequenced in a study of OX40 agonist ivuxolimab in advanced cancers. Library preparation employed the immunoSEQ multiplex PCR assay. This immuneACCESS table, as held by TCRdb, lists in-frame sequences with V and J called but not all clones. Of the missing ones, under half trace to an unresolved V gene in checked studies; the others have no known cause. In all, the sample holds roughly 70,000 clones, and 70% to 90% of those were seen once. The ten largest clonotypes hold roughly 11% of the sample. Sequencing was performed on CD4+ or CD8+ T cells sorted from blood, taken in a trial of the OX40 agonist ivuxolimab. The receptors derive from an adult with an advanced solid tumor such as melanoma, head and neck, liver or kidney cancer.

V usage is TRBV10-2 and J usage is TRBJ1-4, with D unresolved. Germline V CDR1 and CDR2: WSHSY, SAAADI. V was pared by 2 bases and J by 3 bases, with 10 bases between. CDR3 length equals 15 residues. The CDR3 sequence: CASSENWTANEKLFF. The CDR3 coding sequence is TGCGCCAGCAGTGAGAACTGGACCGCTAATGAAAAACTGTTTTTT.

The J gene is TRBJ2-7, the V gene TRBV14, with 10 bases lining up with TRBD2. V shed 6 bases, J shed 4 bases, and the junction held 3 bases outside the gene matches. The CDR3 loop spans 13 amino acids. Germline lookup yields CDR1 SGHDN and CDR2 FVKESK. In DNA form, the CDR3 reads TGTGCCAGCAGGGCTAGCGGGAGATACGAGCAGTACTTC. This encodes CASRASGRYEQYF.

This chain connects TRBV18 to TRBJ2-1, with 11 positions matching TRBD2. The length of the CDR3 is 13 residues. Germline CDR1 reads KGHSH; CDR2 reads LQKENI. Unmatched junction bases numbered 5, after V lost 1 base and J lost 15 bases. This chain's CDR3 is CASSPRSLAGGFF. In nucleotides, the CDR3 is TGTGCCAGCTCACCACGGAGCCTAGCGGGGGGGTTCTTC.

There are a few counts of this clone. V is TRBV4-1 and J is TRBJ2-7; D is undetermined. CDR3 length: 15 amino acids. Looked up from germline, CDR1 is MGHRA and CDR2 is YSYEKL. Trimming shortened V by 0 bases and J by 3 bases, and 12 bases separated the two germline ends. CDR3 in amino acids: CASSQDPSSYYEQYF. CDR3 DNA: TGCGCCAGCAGCCAAGATCCCTCTTCATACTACGAGCAGTACTTC.

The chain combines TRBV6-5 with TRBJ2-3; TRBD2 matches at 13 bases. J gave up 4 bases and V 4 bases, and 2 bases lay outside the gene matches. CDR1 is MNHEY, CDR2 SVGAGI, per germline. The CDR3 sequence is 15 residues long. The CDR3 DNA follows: TGTGCCAGCAGTTCAGGACTAGCGGGGGCAGATACGCAGTATTTT. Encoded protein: CASSSGLAGADTQYF.